A selection of T cell receptor beta chains follows, all from one sample in a study of post-analysis software for immune sequencing data. One entry per CDR3 protein results from TCRdb running MiXCR on the PCR reads. Counted here are hundreds of thousands of distinct CDR3 sequences, around 40% occurring once; the ten biggest clones make up 9.5% to 13%. Sequencing input: blood. Source of these receptors: a girl aged 5-17 years with multiple sclerosis. Each CDR3 is given with its conserved first and last residue. D genes are given only for firm matches. The listing skips clone size in some rows; elsewhere it reads once, few, many or a size class.

size	V	D	J	DNA	CDR3
few	TRBV6-2/TRBV6-3	-	TRBJ2-5	TGTGCCAGCAGCTCCTCCCCTCGGACCCAGTACTTC	CASSSSPRTQYF
-	TRBV4-1	-	TRBJ1-4	TGCGCCAGCAGCCTGGGGACCTATGAAAAACTGTTTTTT	CASSLGTYEKLFF
few	TRBV20-1	-	TRBJ1-1	TGCAGTGCTTACGCCTTACGAGGGAACACTGAAGCTTTCTTT	CSAYALRGNTEAFF
-	TRBV24-1	-	TRBJ2-7	TGTGCCACCAGTGAGGGGACCTACGAGCAGTACTTC	CATSEGTYEQYF
-	TRBV29-1	-	TRBJ2-1	TGCAGCGTTGATTCCCTAATGGCTGGGGGTAGTGATGAGCAGTTCTTC	CSVDSLMAGGSDEQFF
few	TRBV3-1	-	TRBJ1-2	TGTGCCACCGGGGGGCGCCAGTATGGCTACACCTTC	CATGGRQYGYTF
few	TRBV9	TRBD2	TRBJ2-5	TGTGCCAGCACCAGACTAGCGGGAGGGCAAGAGACCCAGTACTTC	CASTRLAGGQETQYF
-	TRBV5-1	TRBD2	TRBJ2-4	TGCGCCAGCAGCCCGGAAGGACTAGCGGGACTAGCCAAAAACATTCAGTACTTC	CASSPEGLAGLAKNIQYF
few	TRBV7-2	-	TRBJ1-6	TGTGCCAGCAGCTTAGCACCTCCTCATGGAGCTTCGGGTTCACCCCTCCACTTT	CASSLAPPHGASGSPLHF
few	TRBV28	TRBD2	TRBJ2-7	TGTGCCAGCAGTTACGGAAGCGGGACCTACGAGCAGTACTTC	CASSYGSGTYEQYF
-	TRBV27	TRBD2	TRBJ2-1	TGTGCCAGCAGTTTAATCTTCGGGAGGGACTACAATGAGCAGTTCTTC	CASSLIFGRDYNEQFF
-	TRBV7-8	-	TRBJ1-6	TGTGCCAGCAGCCCCCCGGGGAATTCACCCCTCCACTTT	CASSPPGNSPLHF
few	TRBV24-1	TRBD2	TRBJ2-1	TGTGCCACCAGTGGGGAACTAGCGGGAATAAATGAGCAGTTCTTC	CATSGELAGINEQFF
-	TRBV29-1	-	TRBJ2-7	TGCAGCGTTGAAGATAAAGGGGGGGGCCACTACGAGCAGTACTTC	CSVEDKGGGHYEQYF
-	TRBV7-2	TRBD2	TRBJ2-5	TGTGCCAGCAGCTTCGCACTAGCGGGAGGGCCGAACCAAGAGACCCAGTACTTC	CASSFALAGGPNQETQYF
once	TRBV10-3	-	TRBJ1-2	TGTGCCATCAGCCCGGGCTCCTATGGCTACACCTTC	CAISPGSYGYTF
-	TRBV5-4	-	TRBJ2-3	TGTGCCAGCAGCTTCCAGCACACAGATACGCAGTATTTT	CASSFQHTDTQYF
-	TRBV7-6	-	TRBJ2-3	TGTGCCAGCAGCTTAATGCCGAGCACAGATACGCAGTATTTT	CASSLMPSTDTQYF
-	TRBV7-8	-	TRBJ2-1	TGTGCCAGCAGCCGATACCAGGAAGGGCTTGACAATGAGCAGTTCTTC	CASSRYQEGLDNEQFF
-	TRBV28	TRBD2	TRBJ2-3	TGTGCCAGCAGTTTTGCTAGCGGCACAGAATTGGATACGCAGTATTTT	CASSFASGTELDTQYF
few	TRBV29-1	-	TRBJ1-1	TGCAGCGTTGAGAGCGGGACCGGGGAAGCTTTCTTT	CSVESGTGEAFF
few	TRBV29-1	-	TRBJ2-7	TGCAGCGTTGCAGGGACCCTCTACGAGCAGTACTTC	CSVAGTLYEQYF
-	TRBV7-9	TRBD1	TRBJ2-6	TGTGCCAGCAGCTTAGGGACAGGGGGAGCTGGGGCCAACGTCCTGACTTTC	CASSLGTGGAGANVLTF
-	TRBV7-2	-	TRBJ2-3	TGTGCCAGCAGCTCCCAGGGTACGCAGTATTTT	CASSSQGTQYF
-	TRBV5-1	-	TRBJ2-1	TGCGCCAGCAGCTTGGAGCCTTTTGAGGATGAGCAGTTCTTC	CASSLEPFEDEQFF
few	TRBV20-1	TRBD1	TRBJ1-1	TGCAGTGCTCGCCGGGACAGAAACACTGAAGCTTTCTTT	CSARRDRNTEAFF
-	TRBV12-3/TRBV12-4	-	TRBJ2-3	TGTGCCAGCAGTTTAAGGGCCAGGGGAACAGATACGCAGTATTTT	CASSLRARGTDTQYF
few	TRBV20-1	-	TRBJ2-7	TGCAGTGCTAGTCGATATGGGGGCACCTCCTACGAGCAGTACTTC	CSASRYGGTSYEQYF
-	TRBV20-1	-	TRBJ2-7	TGCAGTGCTAGTAGTCAAGCCCTCTCCTACGAGCAGTACTTC	CSASSQALSYEQYF
-	TRBV2	-	TRBJ2-5	TGTGCCAGCAGTGACATCTTGGTCGTTGGGACCCAGTACTTC	CASSDILVVGTQYF
few	TRBV28	TRBD1	TRBJ1-4	TGTGCCAGCAGTTTACCGGGACAGGGGGGTGAAAAACTGTTTTTT	CASSLPGQGGEKLFF
-	TRBV6-5	TRBD2	TRBJ2-3	TGTGCCAGCCGGACTAGCGGGAATGTAGATACGCAGTATTTT	CASRTSGNVDTQYF
-	TRBV20-1	TRBD1	TRBJ2-2	TGCAGTGCTAGAGATCACAGGGGCTGGAACACCGGGGAGCTGTTTTTT	CSARDHRGWNTGELFF
few	TRBV28	TRBD2	TRBJ2-3	TGTGCCAGCAGTCCCGGACTAGCGGGAGGGAGGATGAGCACAGATACGCAGTATTTT	CASSPGLAGGRMSTDTQYF
few	TRBV29-1	-	TRBJ1-2	TGCAGCGTTGAAGTTGGGCCAACAAGCTTCTATGGCTACACCTTC	CSVEVGPTSFYGYTF
few	TRBV6-2/TRBV6-3	TRBD1	TRBJ1-2	TGTGCCAGCAGTCGCCGAGGGACAGGGGTTGGCGACTATGGCTACACCTTC	CASSRRGTGVGDYGYTF
-	TRBV28	-	TRBJ2-7	TGTGCCAGCTCTAAGCGCTTACCCTCTTACGAGCAGTACTTC	CASSKRLPSYEQYF
-	TRBV7-7	TRBD2	TRBJ2-5	TGTGCTAGCAGCTCACGGGGGGGTCCCCAAGAGACCCAGTACTTC	CASSSRGGPQETQYF
-	TRBV28	TRBD1	TRBJ1-2	TGTGCCAGCAGCCAACAGGGGAGGGCTGGCTACACCTTC	CASSQQGRAGYTF
few	TRBV6-5	TRBD1	TRBJ2-7	TGTGCCACCCAACGGGACAGGGGAAGGTACGAGCAGTACTTC	CATQRDRGRYEQYF